The text below deals with one T cell receptor beta chain. The target of this receptor is not known. Base-call qualities are not available, and no considerably larger clone is one nucleotide away. The data belong to a study of control samples from healthy donors and cancer patients (dated by TCRdb to between 2020 and 2021). Library preparation employed the immunoSEQ multiplex PCR assay. The source is immuneACCESS, and TCRdb retained only in-frame sequences with V and J called. Part of the clones is not carried over; for the studies checked, unresolved V genes explain less than half of this, and the remainder is unexplained. This sample comprises under 150,000 clones, around 91% of them detected only once. The ten largest make up 1.1% of the sample. V has 5 bases trimmed and J has 5 bases trimmed; junction bases matching no gene number 13. Based on the germline V gene, the CDR1 and CDR2 sequences are SGHVS and FQNEAQ. The CDR3 runs 16 residues from the cysteine to the phenylalanine. This entry keeps only the CDR3 DNA: 48 bases, framed from base 1.

The sequencing input was PBMCs. In this chain, TRBV7-8 is recombined with TRBJ2-5, and 8 bases in between align with TRBD1. The receptor was derived from a woman in her 50s with colorectal cancer. DNA sequence: TGTGCCAGCAGCGACATGGACAGGGACCTCGGGGAGACCCAGTACTTC. It codes for CASSDMDRDLGETQYF.